This paragraph covers one T cell receptor (beta chain) sequence. This may be a read error: a much more frequent sequence differs by one nucleotide. Unique molecular identifiers were incorporated during preparation of the TCRbeta library. Each CDR3 protein is one row after TCRdb ran MiXCR on the PCR reads. The repertoire has 640,000 or so distinct CDR3 sequences, 16% of them found once; the top ten carry 0.9% to 1.2%. This sample was included in a study of T-cell reconstitution after alpha-beta-depleted transplantation in children. This specimen was PBMCs from the stem cell graft donor, taken from the stem cell graft. The TCR was taken from a human donor who donated a stem cell graft to a child with acute myeloid leukemia.

CDR3 amino acids: CSVGPTGPPSYGYAF. In nucleotides, the CDR3 is TGCAGCGTGGGACCGACAGGACCACCCTCCTATGGCTACGCCTTC. This rearrangement joins TRBV29-1 to TRBJ1-2, with a possible D match to TRBD1 (6 bases). Germline CDR1 SQVTM, CDR2 ANQGSEA. This CDR3 has 15 amino acids.